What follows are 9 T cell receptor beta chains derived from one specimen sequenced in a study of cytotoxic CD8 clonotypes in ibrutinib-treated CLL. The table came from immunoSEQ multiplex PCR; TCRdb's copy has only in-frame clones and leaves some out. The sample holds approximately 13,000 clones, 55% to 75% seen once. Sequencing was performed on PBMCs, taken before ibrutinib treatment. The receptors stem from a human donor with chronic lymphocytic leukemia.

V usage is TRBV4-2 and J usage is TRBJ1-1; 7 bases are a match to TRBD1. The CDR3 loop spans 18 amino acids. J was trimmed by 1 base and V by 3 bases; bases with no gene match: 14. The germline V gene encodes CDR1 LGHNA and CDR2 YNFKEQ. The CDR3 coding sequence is TGTGCCAGCAGCCACGCACAGGGACAGATATTAACGAACACTGAAGCTTTCTTT. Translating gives CASSHAQGQILTNTEAFF.

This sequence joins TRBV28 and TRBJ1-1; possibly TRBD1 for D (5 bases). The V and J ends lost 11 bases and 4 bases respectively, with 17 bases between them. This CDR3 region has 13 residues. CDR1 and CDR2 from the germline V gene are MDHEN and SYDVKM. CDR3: CASRGHGGTEAFF. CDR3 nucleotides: TGTGCCTCCAGAGGGCACGGGGGCACTGAAGCTTTCTTT.

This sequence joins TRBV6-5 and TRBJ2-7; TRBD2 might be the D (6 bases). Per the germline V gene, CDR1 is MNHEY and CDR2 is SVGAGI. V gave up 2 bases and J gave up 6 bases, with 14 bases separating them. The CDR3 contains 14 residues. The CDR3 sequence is CASSYRPHGGEQYF. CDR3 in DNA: TGTGCCAGCAGTTACCGGCCCCACGGGGGCGAGCAGTACTTC.

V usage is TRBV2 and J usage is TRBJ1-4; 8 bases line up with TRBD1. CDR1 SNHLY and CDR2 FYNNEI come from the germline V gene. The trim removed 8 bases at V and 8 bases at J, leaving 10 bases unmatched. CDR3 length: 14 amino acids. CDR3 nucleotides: TGTGCCAGCCAACCCCAGGGGGCGGCGGAAAAACTGTTTTTT. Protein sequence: CASQPQGAAEKLFF. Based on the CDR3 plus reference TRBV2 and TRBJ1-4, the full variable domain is EPEVTQTPSHQVTQMGQEVILRCVPISNHLYFYWYRQILGQKVEFLVSFYNNEISEKSEIFDDQFSVERPDGSNFTLKIRSTKLEDSAMYFCASQPQGAAEKLFFGSGTQLSVL.

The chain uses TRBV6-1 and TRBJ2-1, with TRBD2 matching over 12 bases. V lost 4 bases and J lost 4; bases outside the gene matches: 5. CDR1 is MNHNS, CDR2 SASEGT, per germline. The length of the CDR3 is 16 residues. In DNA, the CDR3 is TGTGCCAGCAGTGCACCACTAGCGGGAGGATACAATGAGCAGTTCTTC. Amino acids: CASSAPLAGGYNEQFF.

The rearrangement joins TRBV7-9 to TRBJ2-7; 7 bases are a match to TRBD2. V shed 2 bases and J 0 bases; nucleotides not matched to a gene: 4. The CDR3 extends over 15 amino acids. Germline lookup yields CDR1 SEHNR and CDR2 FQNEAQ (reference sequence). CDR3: CASSLLGGSSYEQYF. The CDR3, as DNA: TGTGCCAGCAGCTTACTCGGGGGGAGCTCCTACGAGCAGTACTTC.

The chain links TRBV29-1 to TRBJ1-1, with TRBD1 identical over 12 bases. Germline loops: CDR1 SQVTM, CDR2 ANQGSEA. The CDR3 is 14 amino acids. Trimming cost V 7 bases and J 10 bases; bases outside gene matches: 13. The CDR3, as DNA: TGCAGCGCCCACGGGGGGGACAGGGGGCGGTTAGCTTTCTTT. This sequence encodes CSAHGGDRGRLAFF. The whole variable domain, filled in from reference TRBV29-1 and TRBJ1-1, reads SAVISQKPSRDICQRGTSLTIQCQVDSQVTMMFWYRQQPGQSLTLIATANQGSEATYESGFVIDKFPISRPNLTFSTLTVSNMSPEDSSIYLCSAHGGDRGRLAFFGQGTRLTVV.

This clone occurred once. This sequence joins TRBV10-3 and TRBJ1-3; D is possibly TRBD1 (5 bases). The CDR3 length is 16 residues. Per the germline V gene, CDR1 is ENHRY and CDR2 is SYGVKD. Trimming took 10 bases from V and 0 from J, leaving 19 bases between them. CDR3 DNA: TGTGCCACCCTATCCTCGGACACCGACTCTGGAAACACCATATATTTT. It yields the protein CATLSSDTDSGNTIYF.

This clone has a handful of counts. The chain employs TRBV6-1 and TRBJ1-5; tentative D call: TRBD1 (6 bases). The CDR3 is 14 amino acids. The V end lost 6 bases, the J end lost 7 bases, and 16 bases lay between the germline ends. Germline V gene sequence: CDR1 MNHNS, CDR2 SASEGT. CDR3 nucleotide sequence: TGTGCCAGCAGGGGGTGGGGGGCGCGGCAGCCCCAGCATTTT. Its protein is CASRGWGARQPQHF.